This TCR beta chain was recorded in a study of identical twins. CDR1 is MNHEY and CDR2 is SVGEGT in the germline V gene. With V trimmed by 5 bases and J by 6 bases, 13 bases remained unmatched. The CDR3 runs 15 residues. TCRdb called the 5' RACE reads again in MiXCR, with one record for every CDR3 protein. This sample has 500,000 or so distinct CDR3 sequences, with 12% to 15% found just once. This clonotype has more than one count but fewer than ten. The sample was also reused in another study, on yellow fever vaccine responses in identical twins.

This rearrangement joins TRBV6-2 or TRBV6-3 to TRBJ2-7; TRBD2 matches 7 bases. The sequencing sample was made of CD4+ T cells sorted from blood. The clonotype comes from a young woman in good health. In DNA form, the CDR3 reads TGTGCCAGCAGTCGGGACTCCCCCGGGGGGTCCGAGCAGTACTTC. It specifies CASSRDSPGGSEQYF.